This T cell receptor (beta chain) was captured by sequencing in a study of cytomegalovirus exposure and HLA in healthy donors. Unmatched junction bases numbered 11, after V lost 6 bases and J lost 5 bases. The CDR3 runs 15 residues. Germline loops: CDR1 SGHDN, CDR2 FVKESK. Among the 120 or so subjects of the validation cohort, separate from the roughly 700-subject first cohort, were the donors. Generated by immunoSEQ multiplex PCR, the TCRdb table keeps only in-frame clones and is missing some. This table has more than 200,000 clones, about 90% appearing once. The specimen was PBMCs. The chain has TRBV14 and TRBJ2-7; TRBD1 agrees at 9 bases. This receptor was obtained from a man between 18 and 35 years old in good health and CMV-seropositive. CDR3 DNA sequence: TGTGCCAGCAGTCACCTCGGACAGGGGACGAACGAGCAGTACTTC. This sequence encodes CASSHLGQGTNEQYF.